The 18 T cell receptor beta chains listed next were all sequenced from one sample in a study of blood T cell repertoires in COVID-19. Assay used: immunoSEQ multiplex PCR; TCRdb lists only in-frame clones, some missing. The data contain about 140,000 clones, over 80% of them singletons. Sample: peripheral blood. These receptors all come from a woman older than 75 with acute or convalescent COVID-19.

V usage is TRBV2 and J usage is TRBJ1-2, with D perhaps TRBD1 (5 bases). Per the germline V gene, CDR1 is SNHLY and CDR2 is FYNNEI. Trimming removed 4 bases at V and 5 bases at J, with 8 bases between. CDR3 length: 12 amino acids. CDR3 residues: CASSGRGYGYTF. CDR3 coding DNA: TGTGCCAGCAGTGGCCGGGGGTATGGCTACACCTTC. The full variable domain, rest sourced from reference TRBV2 and TRBJ1-2, is EPEVTQTPSHQVTQMGQEVILRCVPISNHLYFYWYRQILGQKVEFLVSFYNNEISEKSEIFDDQFSVERPDGSNFTLKIRSTKLEDSAMYFCASSGRGYGYTFGSGTRLTVV.

V usage is TRBV14 and J usage is TRBJ2-5, with 12 bases matching TRBD2. CDR1 and CDR2 from the germline V gene are SGHDN and FVKESK. J lost 6 bases, V lost 4 bases, and 6 bases had no gene match. The CDR3 is 15 residues long. Here the CDR3 DNA reads TGTGCCAGCAGCCCCGGACTAGCGGGGCGGAAGACCCAGTACTTC. It is translated as CASSPGLAGRKTQYF. Drawing the rest from reference TRBV14 and TRBJ2-5, the complete variable domain is EAGVTQFPSHSVIEKGQTVTLRCDPISGHDNLYWYRRVMGKEIKFLLHFVKESKQDESGMPNNRFLAERTGGTYSTLKVQPAELEDSGVYFCASSPGLAGRKTQYFGPGTRLLVL.

This rearrangement joins TRBV7-2 to TRBJ1-3; perhaps TRBD1 as D (5 bases). Germline V lookup: CDR1 SGHTA, CDR2 FQGNSA. The CDR3 sequence is 15 residues long. V shed 2 bases and J shed 0 bases, with 8 bases lying between them. CDR3 residues: CASSLQGFSGNTIYF. CDR3 bases: TGTGCCAGCAGCTTACAGGGATTCTCTGGAAACACCATATATTTT. The variable domain in full, completed from reference TRBV7-2 and TRBJ1-3, reads GAGVSQSPSNKVTEKGKDVELRCDPISGHTALYWYRQSLGQGLEFLIYFQGNSAPDKSGLPSDRFSAERTGGSVSTLTIQRTQQEDSAVYLCASSLQGFSGNTIYFGEGSWLTVV.

V usage is TRBV4-2 and J usage is TRBJ2-1; 7 positions agree with TRBD1. CDR3 size: 15 residues. The germline gives CDR1 LGHNA, CDR2 YNFKEQ. V lost 1 base and J lost 8; bases outside the gene matches: 8. CDR3 in amino acids: CASSQGDRDFDEQFF. The CDR3 DNA reads TGTGCCAGCAGCCAAGGAGACAGGGATTTTGATGAGCAGTTCTTC.

The CDR3 spells CASSSGLAGAQFF. The DNA of the CDR3 is TGTGCCAGCAGCTCGGGACTAGCTGGGGCGCAGTTCTTC. The chain uses TRBV7-2 and TRBJ2-1; 9 bases are a match to TRBD2. Germline trimming cut 4 bases from V and 12 bases from J; bases unmatched to any gene: 7. Per the germline V gene, CDR1 is SGHTA and CDR2 is FQGNSA. CDR3 length: 13 amino acids.

The chain joins TRBV7-2 to TRBJ1-2, with D hard to call. The V and J ends lost 1 base and 4 bases respectively, with 16 bases between them. The V gene's germline CDR1 is SGHTA and CDR2 FQGNSA. This CDR3 spans 16 amino acids. The CDR3 sequence: CASSLESAGRPYGYTF. CDR3 DNA: TGTGCCAGCAGCTTAGAATCGGCAGGCCGGCCCTATGGCTACACCTTC.

The chain is built from TRBV5-1 and TRBJ2-1, with TRBD1 as a possible D gene (5 bases). V lost 0 bases, J lost 4 bases, and 8 bases lay in between. Germline CDR1 SGHRS, CDR2 YFSETQ. The CDR3 runs to 14 residues. CDR3 DNA: TGCGCCAGCAGCTTGGCGACAGATTACAATGAGCAGTTCTTC. Its protein product is CASSLATDYNEQFF.

The rearrangement links TRBV19 to TRBJ1-3; 12 bases match TRBD1. This CDR3 has 18 amino acids. Germline CDR1 is LNHDA and CDR2 is SQIVND (reference sequence). V lost 1 base, J lost 4 bases, and 8 bases stayed unmatched. The CDR3 bases are TGTGCCAGTAGTATAGCGGGACAGGGGGCCAGATCGGGAAACACCATATATTTT. Its protein is CASSIAGQGARSGNTIYF.

The sample holds a few counts of this clone. This chain joins TRBV7-6 and TRBJ1-1; tentatively, D is TRBD1 (6 bases). The ends were cut back, 5 bases at V and 5 bases at J, with 18 bases in the middle. The CDR3 consists of 15 residues. Per germline, CDR1 SGHVS and CDR2 FNYEAQ. CDR3 residues: CASSQSQGARTEAFF. In DNA form, the CDR3 reads TGTGCCAGCAGCCAATCACAGGGTGCTAGAACTGAAGCTTTCTTT.

V and J are TRBV7-3 and TRBJ2-7; D is possibly TRBD1 (5 bases). The CDR3 covers 15 residues. Trimming stripped 2 bases from V and 0 bases from J, with 11 bases between. Germline values: CDR1 SGHTA, CDR2 FQGTGA. CDR3 in amino acids: CASSLETVSSYEQYF. DNA for the CDR3: TGTGCCAGCAGCTTAGAGACAGTAAGCTCCTACGAGCAGTACTTC.

The chain employs TRBV5-1 and TRBJ2-5; TRBD1 agrees at 7 bases. Germline CDR1 is SGHRS and CDR2 is YFSETQ. The V gene end was trimmed by 2 bases and the J gene end by 4 bases; junction bases not matched to a gene: 5. The CDR3 length is 14 residues. The CDR3 protein is CASSLAGGLETQYF. The CDR3 nucleotides read TGCGCCAGCAGCTTAGCAGGGGGTTTAGAGACCCAGTACTTC.

The V call is TRBV7-9, the J call TRBJ1-2, with D hard to call. This CDR3 contains 12 residues. Trimming shortened V by 1 base and J by 7 bases, and 7 bases separated the two germline ends. Per the germline V gene, CDR1 is SEHNR and CDR2 is FQNEAQ (reference sequence). The CDR3 protein is CASSLDGFGYTF. The CDR3, as DNA: TGTGCCAGCAGCTTAGACGGTTTTGGCTACACCTTC.

The rearrangement uses TRBV30 and TRBJ1-1; D is perhaps TRBD1 (5 bases). Trimming took 3 bases from V and 6 from J, leaving 20 bases between them. The V gene's germline CDR1 is GTSNPN and CDR2 SVGIG (reference sequence). This CDR3 has 15 residues. CDR3: CAWRKDLGGSAEAFF. The CDR3 DNA sequence: TGTGCCTGGAGGAAAGACTTGGGGGGAAGTGCTGAAGCTTTCTTT.

CDR3 DNA: TGTGCCAGCAGCTTGGCCGGCGGGAATGAAAAACTGTTTTTT. It is translated as CASSLAGGNEKLFF. This chain uses TRBV5-4 with TRBJ1-4; D not certain. The length of the CDR3 is 14 residues. V lost 0 bases to trimming and J lost 5 bases, with 8 bases between them. Germline CDR1 and CDR2: SGHNT and YYREEE (reference sequence).

The gene calls are TRBV5-1 and TRBJ1-6, with D hard to call. Looked up from germline, CDR1 is SGHRS and CDR2 is YFSETQ. Trimming left V 0 bases short and J 1 base short, with 11 bases between. The CDR3 is 17 residues long. Here the CDR3 reads CASSLDSYRSYNSPLHF. The CDR3 coding sequence is TGCGCCAGCAGCTTGGACTCTTATAGATCCTATAATTCACCCCTCCACTTT.

The rearrangement joins TRBV11-3 to TRBJ2-3; 11 bases agree with TRBD1. Germline loops: CDR1 SGHNT, CDR2 YENEEA. There are 15 residues in the CDR3. V shed 2 bases and J 5 bases; nucleotides not matched to a gene: 3. As DNA, the CDR3 is TGTGCCAGCAGCTTAAGGACAGGGGGCGTAGATACGCAGTATTTT. It translates to CASSLRTGGVDTQYF.

The genes are TRBV12-3 or TRBV12-4 and TRBJ2-1; D is unclear. V dropped 6 bases and J dropped 9 bases, with 12 bases sitting between them. CDR3 length: 12 amino acids. The CDR3 DNA reads as TGTGCCAGCAGGAGAGGCGTGGGTGAGCAGTTCTTC. It codes for CASRRGVGEQFF.

The V call is TRBV19, the J call TRBJ1-1; 9 nucleotides align to TRBD1. The CDR3 spans 15 residues. Germline assignment: CDR1 LNHDA and CDR2 SQIVND (reference sequence). After removal of 3 bases from V and 4 bases from J, the junction contained 6 bases not matched to a gene. In DNA, the CDR3 is TGTGCCAGTAGTATCCGGGACAGGGTTATCACTGAAGCTTTCTTT. Amino acid sequence: CASSIRDRVITEAFF.